This T cell receptor beta chain was profiled in a study of T cell responses to AZD1222 COVID-19 vaccine. General study findings and limits: At 160-218 and 743-854, vaccine-associated CD4 TCRs were dominant, and they spanned spike.

Details on this clone: Its antigen remains unknown.

Some clones are missing from TCRdb's copy, which holds only in-frame ones; the method was immunoSEQ multiplex PCR. This sample carries about 120,000 clones, about 91% of them seen once, and the ten largest clones take almost 6.5%. V dropped 4 bases and J dropped 0 bases, with 15 bases sitting between them. There are 16 residues in the CDR3. Germline lookup yields CDR1 SGHRS and CDR2 YFSETQ. The sequences come from peripheral blood, collected 28 days after the second AZD1222 dose. This receptor was obtained from an adult who received the AZD1222 COVID-19 vaccine. The V gene is TRBV5-1, the J gene TRBJ2-3; D unclear. The CDR3 loop reads CASSLTTNPSTDTQYF. CDR3 DNA: TGCGCCAGCAGCCTTACTACTAACCCTAGCACAGATACGCAGTATTTT.